The 22 T cell receptor beta chains reported below all come from one sample, sequenced in a study of blood T cell repertoires in COVID-19. Measured with immunoSEQ multiplex PCR; TCRdb has only the in-frame clones, and not every one. Of some 70,000 clones listed, about nine tenths are singletons. Sequencing input: peripheral blood. Receptor source: a human donor with active COVID-19. The donor label of this sample is uncertain.

V gene TRBV28 combines with J gene TRBJ1-2; D remains unclear. Germline V lookup: CDR1 MDHEN, CDR2 SYDVKM. The CDR3 has 18 residues. Trimming took off 2 bases at V and 6 bases at J, with 25 bases between the two ends. Here the CDR3 reads CASSLGLIGSRNRNGYTF. The CDR3 region has the DNA TGTGCCAGCAGTTTAGGGTTGATAGGGAGCAGAAACCGAAATGGCTACACCTTC.

V and J are TRBV4-1 and TRBJ2-7; D gene uncertain. The CDR3 is 14 amino acids. The germline gives CDR1 MGHRA, CDR2 YSYEKL. The V end lost 2 bases, the J end lost 1 base, and 9 bases lay between the germline ends. CDR3 coding DNA: TGCGCCAGCAGCCAAAATGGGCCTTCCTACGAGCAGTACTTC. It specifies CASSQNGPSYEQYF.

This clone has only one observation. The chain joins TRBV24-1 to TRBJ2-1, with D possibly matching TRBD1 (5 bases). The CDR3 totals 16 residues. Germline CDR1 reads KGHDR; CDR2 reads SFDVKD. V was clipped by 0 bases and J by 5 bases, with 13 bases between them. The CDR3 here is CATSDLRAGNDNEQFF. In DNA, the CDR3 is TGTGCCACCAGTGATTTGCGGGCAGGGAATGACAATGAGCAGTTCTTC.

V is TRBV7-8 and J is TRBJ2-3, with unresolved D. The ends were cut back, 5 bases at V and 3 bases at J, with 6 bases in the middle. Per the germline V gene, CDR1 is SGHVS and CDR2 is FQNEAQ. The CDR3 consists of 12 residues. The CDR3 reads CASSPRTDTQYF. The DNA of the CDR3 is TGTGCCAGCAGCCCCAGGACAGATACGCAGTATTTT. Combining the CDR3 with reference TRBV7-8 and TRBJ2-3 gives the whole variable domain GAGVSQSPRYKVAKRGQDVALRCDPISGHVSLFWYQQALGQGPEFLTYFQNEAQLDKSGLPSDRFFAERPEGSVSTLKIQRTQQEDSAVYLCASSPRTDTQYFGPGTRLTVL.

This chain joins TRBV2 and TRBJ2-5, with a weak D call TRBD2 (6 bases). The CDR3 spans 13 residues. Germline V gene sequence: CDR1 SNHLY, CDR2 FYNNEI. Trimming pared 8 bases from V and 2 bases from J, leaving 12 bases between. CDR3 protein: CASLGAGQETQYF. As DNA, the CDR3 is TGTGCCAGCCTCGGGGCGGGACAAGAGACCCAGTACTTC.

The chain uses TRBV19 and TRBJ2-1; TRBD2 aligns across 12 bases. Trimming cost V 2 bases and J 5 bases; bases outside gene matches: 7. Germline V gene lookup returns CDR1 LNHDA and CDR2 SQIVND (reference sequence). CDR3 length equals 17 residues. CDR3 nucleotide sequence: TGTGCCAGTAGTATAAGGCGCCTAGCGGGAGGGAACAATGAGCAGTTCTTC. This gives the protein CASSIRRLAGGNNEQFF.

The rearrangement links TRBV10-3 to TRBJ1-3, with 7 bases lining up with TRBD1. The V segment lost 0 bases and the J segment 4 bases; nucleotides outside the gene matches: 6. Per germline, CDR1 ENHRY and CDR2 SYGVKD. CDR3 size: 16 residues. The CDR3 is CAISESRGSSGNTIYF. The CDR3 coding sequence is TGTGCCATCAGTGAGTCCAGGGGGTCGTCCGGAAACACCATATATTTT.

The V gene is TRBV4-1, the J gene TRBJ1-1, with D perhaps matching TRBD1 (5 bases). Per germline, CDR1 MGHRA and CDR2 YSYEKL. Deletions cut 5 bases from V and 0 bases from J, with 7 bases between. The CDR3 extends over 13 amino acids. The CDR3 sequence is CASSGGLNTEAFF. The CDR3 region has the DNA TGCGCCAGCAGCGGGGGGTTGAACACTGAAGCTTTCTTT.

This clone was detected only once. Mismatch with germline at one junction end may stem from a read error. The chain is built from TRBV10-2 and TRBJ1-2; TRBD1 is a possible D gene (5 bases). The CDR3 runs 12 residues. CDR1 and CDR2 (germline): WSHSY, SAAADI. The DNA of the CDR3 is TGCGCCAGCAGTGAGGTGGAGGGGACTCCTGTCTTC. Residues: CASSEVEGTPVF.

This chain uses TRBV18 with TRBJ2-1, with 12 bases identical to TRBD1. The ends lost 5 bases at V and 6 bases at J; junction bases unmatched: 5. CDR3 length: 15 residues. The germline gives CDR1 KGHSH, CDR2 LQKENI. CDR3 residues: CASSDGTGGRNEQFF. The CDR3 region has the DNA TGTGCCAGCTCAGATGGGACAGGGGGCCGCAATGAGCAGTTCTTC.

The V and J genes are TRBV18 and TRBJ2-7; 8 nucleotides match TRBD2. CDR3 length: 15 amino acids. Trimming removed 6 bases from V and 1 base from J; junction bases left unmatched: 8. Per germline, CDR1 KGHSH and CDR2 LQKENI. This CDR3 is CASSTAGAESYEQYF. The CDR3 DNA follows: TGTGCCAGCTCTACAGCGGGGGCAGAATCCTACGAGCAGTACTTC.

The chain combines TRBV28 with TRBJ2-4, with a possible D match to TRBD1 (5 bases). This CDR3 has 16 residues. V lost 2 bases and J 5 bases, leaving 16 bases between the germline ends. CDR1 is MDHEN, CDR2 SYDVKM, per germline. The CDR3 DNA reads TGTGCCAGCAGTTTAATCTCAGGACAAAGGGAAAACATTCAGTACTTC. This translates into CASSLISGQRENIQYF.

This chain links TRBV30 with TRBJ1-6; D is unresolved. Germline CDR1 reads GTSNPN; CDR2 reads SVGIG (reference sequence). The CDR3 is made up of 15 amino acids. Trimming took off 0 bases at V and 5 bases at J, with 11 bases between the two ends. CDR3 region: CAWSVRKQNNSPLHF. CDR3 nucleotides: TGTGCCTGGAGTGTACGAAAACAGAATAATTCACCCCTCCACTTT. Based on the CDR3 plus reference TRBV30 and TRBJ1-6, the full variable domain is SQTIHQWPATLVQPVGSPLSLECTVEGTSNPNLYWYRQAAGRGLQLLFYSVGIGQISSEVPQNLSASRPQDRQFILSSKKLLLSDSGFYLCAWSVRKQNNSPLHFGNGTRLTVT.

By sample fraction, this clone is medium-sized. This chain connects TRBV9 to TRBJ2-1, with D possibly matching TRBD2 (6 bases). The CDR3 sequence is 17 residues long. With 3 bases removed from V and 0 bases from J, the gap between germline ends came to 16 bases. Per germline, CDR1 SGDLS and CDR2 YYNGEE. This chain's CDR3 is CASSGSVAESSYNEQFF. Here the CDR3 DNA reads TGTGCCAGCAGCGGGAGCGTAGCGGAGAGCTCCTACAATGAGCAGTTCTTC.

The J gene is TRBJ2-5, the V gene TRBV7-2, with 10 bases aligning to TRBD2. Germline loops: CDR1 SGHTA, CDR2 FQGNSA. Trimming removed 6 bases from V and 4 bases from J; junction bases left unmatched: 2. This CDR3 region has 13 residues. The CDR3 nucleotides are TGTGCCAGCAGTCGGACTAGCGGAGAGACCCAGTACTTC. Its translation: CASSRTSGETQYF.

This rearrangement joins TRBV7-4 to TRBJ1-4, with D uncertain. CDR1 is SGHVT and CDR2 is SQSDAQ in the germline V gene. This CDR3 is built from 14 residues. The V end lost 8 bases, the J end lost 2 bases, and 12 bases lay between the germline ends. This chain's CDR3 is CASQTTPTNEKLFF. CDR3 DNA sequence: TGTGCCAGCCAGACGACACCTACTAATGAAAAACTGTTTTTT.

The chain joins TRBV28 to TRBJ1-6; TRBD1 matches 9 bases. Per germline, CDR1 MDHEN and CDR2 SYDVKM. This CDR3 has 13 amino acids. J lost 13 bases, V lost 5 bases, and 6 bases had no gene match. CDR3 in DNA: TGTGCCAGCAGTACTAACACAGGGGGCCCCCTCCACTTT. Residues: CASSTNTGGPLHF.

The chain has TRBV7-8 and TRBJ2-4; 7 bases fit TRBD2. Germline CDR1 is SGHVS and CDR2 is FQNEAQ. J lost 0 bases, V lost 4 bases, and 12 bases had no gene match. This CDR3 has 18 residues. CDR3 residues: CASSSLAIAGKAKNIQYF. Written as DNA, the CDR3 is TGTGCCAGCAGCTCCTTAGCGATAGCGGGTAAAGCCAAAAACATTCAGTACTTC.

This clone showed up just once. This chain connects TRBV15 to TRBJ2-2; 8 bases are shared with TRBD2. The CDR3 runs 15 residues. The trim removed 1 base at V and 4 bases at J, leaving 2 bases unmatched. Germline values: CDR1 LNHNV, CDR2 YYDKDF (reference sequence). Written as DNA, the CDR3 is TGTGCCACCAGCAGAGCGGGAGGGTCCACCGGGGAGCTGTTTTTT. It is translated as CATSRAGGSTGELFF.

This chain links TRBV12-3 or TRBV12-4 with TRBJ1-2; 7 bases agree with TRBD1. Trimming removed 6 bases from V and 2 bases from J; junction bases left unmatched: 3. The CDR3 has 13 amino acids. The CDR3 DNA follows: TGTGCCAGCAGCCAGGACAGGAACTATGGCTACACCTTC. It specifies CASSQDRNYGYTF.

The table lists this clone with a few counts. The V gene is TRBV28, the J gene TRBJ1-1; 9 bases align to TRBD1. The V gene's germline CDR1 is MDHEN and CDR2 SYDVKM. The CDR3 loop spans 15 amino acids. The J segment lost 5 bases and the V segment lost 4 bases, leaving 8 bases of the junction unmatched. CDR3 nucleotide sequence: TGTGCCAGCAGTTCCCGCCGGGGACAGGGAACTGAAGCTTTCTTT. Protein sequence: CASSSRRGQGTEAFF.

The V and J genes are TRBV2 and TRBJ1-5; D may be TRBD1 (5 bases). The CDR3 extends over 16 amino acids. Per the germline V gene, CDR1 is SNHLY and CDR2 is FYNNEI. V was clipped by 4 bases and J by 4 bases, with 17 bases between them. CDR3 DNA sequence: TGTGCCAGCAGTGGATTCGAGGTGACAGCGAATCAGCCCCAGCATTTT. As protein: CASSGFEVTANQPQHF.